This T cell receptor (beta chain) was found in a study of spatial heterogeneity in lung cancer. As for the study in general: Among detected sequences, beta-chain ones consistently exceeded alpha-chain ones in number. Strongly correlated with TCR transcript counts in tumor regions was a T cell module score, which was a transcriptional module score calculated from matched bulk RNA-seq.

Study-wide findings and caveats: One measure, the expanded intratumoral alpha and beta TCR count, tracked tumor mutation counts.

This clonotype was detected many times. The target antigen is unknown. With the library built for alpha chains, this beta chain is off target and its frequency is not meaningful. Noted time point: sample taken at primary tumor resection. Unsorted whole RNA of tumor, nontumor lung or frozen PBMC was sequenced. Each TCR cDNA molecule bore a unique molecular identifier. One entry per CDR3 protein, called by TCRdb with MiXCR from the 5' RACE reads. The sample includes more than 10,000 distinct CDR3 sequences, more than 5% of them seen just once. Deletions cut 3 bases from V and 4 bases from J, with 15 bases between. The CDR3 contains 14 residues. CDR1 DFQATT and CDR2 SNEGSKA come from the germline V gene (reference sequence).

This chain links TRBV20-1 with TRBJ1-1; no reliable D call. This material consisted of lung tumor tissue, taken at surgery. This receptor was taken from a female donor with early-stage non-small cell lung cancer. The DNA for the CDR3 is TGCAGTGCTAGGTCCGTCGCCTGGGCCACTGAAGCTTTCTTT. Residues: CSARSVAWATEAFF.